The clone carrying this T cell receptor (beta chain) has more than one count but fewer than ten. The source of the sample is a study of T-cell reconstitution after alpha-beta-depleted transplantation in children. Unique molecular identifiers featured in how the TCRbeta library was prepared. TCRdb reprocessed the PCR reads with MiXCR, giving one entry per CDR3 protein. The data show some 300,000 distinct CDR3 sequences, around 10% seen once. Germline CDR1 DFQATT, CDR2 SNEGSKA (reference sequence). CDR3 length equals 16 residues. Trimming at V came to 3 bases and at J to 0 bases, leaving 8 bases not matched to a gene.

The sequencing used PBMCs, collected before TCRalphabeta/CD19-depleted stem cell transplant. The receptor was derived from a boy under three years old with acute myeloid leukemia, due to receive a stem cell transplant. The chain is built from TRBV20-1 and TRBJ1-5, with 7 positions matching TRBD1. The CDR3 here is CSASRDSSYSNQPQHF. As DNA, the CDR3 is TGCAGTGCTAGCCGGGACAGCTCTTATAGCAATCAGCCCCAGCATTTT.